These 20 T cell receptor beta chains originate from one sample sequenced in a study of T-cell reconstitution after alpha-beta-depleted transplantation in children. Molecular barcoding with unique molecular identifiers was used for the TCRbeta library. TCRdb fed the PCR reads into MiXCR, producing one record per CDR3 protein. The table shows about 640,000 distinct CDR3 sequences, with roughly 15% occurring only once. Here the sequenced sample was PBMCs from the stem cell graft donor, taken from the stem cell graft. Every receptor here comes from a human donor who donated a stem cell graft to a child with acute myeloid leukemia.

This clonotype was counted ten times or more. The chain combines TRBV20-1 with TRBJ2-7; D not certain. Between the trimmed V and J ends, which lost 0 bases and 0 bases, there was a span of 9 bases. This CDR3 has 14 residues. Per germline, CDR1 DFQATT and CDR2 SNEGSKA (reference sequence). This CDR3 is CSARDIRVSYEQYF. The CDR3 DNA is TGCAGTGCTAGAGATATCCGGGTCTCCTACGAGCAGTACTTC.

The chain is built from TRBV7-2 and TRBJ2-1; TRBD2 aligns across 11 bases. CDR3 length: 17 residues. Germline loops: CDR1 SGHTA, CDR2 FQGNSA. J lost 7 bases, V lost 3 bases, and 11 bases had no gene match. The CDR3 region has the DNA TGTGCCAGCAGCTTCTCAAAAGGACTAGCGGGTAGGAATGAGCAGTTCTTC. Encoded protein: CASSFSKGLAGRNEQFF.

V gene TRBV3-1 combines with J gene TRBJ2-7; tentatively, D is TRBD2 (5 bases). Deletions cut 4 bases from V and 5 bases from J, with 15 bases between. This CDR3 has 14 amino acids. Germline values: CDR1 LGHDT, CDR2 YNNKEL (reference sequence). CDR3 sequence reads: CASSLRAVEHEQYF. As DNA, the CDR3 is TGTGCCAGCAGCCTAAGAGCGGTCGAACACGAGCAGTACTTC.

The sample holds many counts of this clonotype. This chain joins TRBV20-1 and TRBJ2-7, with D perhaps matching TRBD1 (6 bases). Germline assignment: CDR1 DFQATT and CDR2 SNEGSKA (reference sequence). The CDR3 has 11 amino acids. Trimming shortened V by 6 bases and J by 1 base, and 7 bases separated the two germline ends. The CDR3 loop reads CSAQGSYEQYV. The CDR3 coding sequence is TGCAGTGCCCAGGGGTCCTACGAGCAGTACGTC.

Ten or more counts support this clonotype. V is TRBV20-1 and J is TRBJ2-5, with D tentatively TRBD1 or TRBD2 (6 bases each). Trimming took 6 bases from V and 5 from J, leaving 13 bases between them. The CDR3 runs to 12 residues. The germline CDR1 and CDR2 sequences are DFQATT and SNEGSKA (reference sequence). Written as DNA, the CDR3 is TGCAGTGCCCTGAGGGGGAGGGAGACCCAGTACTTC. Its protein is CSALRGRETQYF.

This clonotype was observed a handful of times. The chain is built from TRBV12-3 or TRBV12-4 and TRBJ1-2; no firm D call. The CDR3 has 14 amino acids. V lost 6 bases and J lost 4, with 15 bases in between. The CDR3 DNA reads as TGTGCCAGCAGGTATCCGGGCCAGTTCTATGGCTACACCTTC. Protein product: CASRYPGQFYGYTF.

Many counts were recorded for this clonotype. The chain has TRBV29-1 and TRBJ1-2; D is ambiguous. Trimming cost V 1 base and J 6 bases, with 9 bases left between them. The CDR3 has 12 residues. CDR1 SQVTM and CDR2 ANQGSEA come from the germline V gene. The CDR3 bases are TGCAGCGTTGAAGCTATCTCGGATGGCTACACCTTC. Translating gives CSVEAISDGYTF.

Many counts were recorded for this clonotype. The chain combines TRBV20-1 with TRBJ2-5, with D maybe TRBD1 (6 bases). V lost 0 bases and J 5 bases, leaving 10 bases between the germline ends. The V gene's germline CDR1 is DFQATT and CDR2 SNEGSKA (reference sequence). The CDR3 consists of 13 residues. The CDR3 DNA is TGCAGTGCTAGAGATTGGGGGCGGGAGACCCAGTACTTC. It translates to CSARDWGRETQYF.

The chain is built from TRBV20-1 and TRBJ2-5, with D hard to call. The ends were cut back, 6 bases at V and 1 base at J, with 15 bases in the middle. Per the germline V gene, CDR1 is DFQATT and CDR2 is SNEGSKA (reference sequence). This CDR3 contains 14 residues. CDR3 sequence (DNA): TGCAGTGCACCGGCCCGGCAGTTCCAAGAGACCCAGTACTTC. Its translation is CSAPARQFQETQYF.

The sample holds a few counts of this clonotype. The V call is TRBV20-1, the J call TRBJ1-1; D is possibly TRBD1 (6 bases). Deletions cut 3 bases from V and 5 bases from J, with 19 bases between. Germline CDR1 and CDR2: DFQATT and SNEGSKA (reference sequence). The CDR3 covers 15 residues. CDR3 DNA sequence: TGCAGTGCTAGTCCAATACAGGGCGCGGGGACTGAAGCTTTCTTT. Amino acids: CSASPIQGAGTEAFF.

This clonotype has a count of ten or more. J is TRBJ1-6 and V is TRBV20-1, with D tentatively TRBD1 (6 bases). The CDR3 covers 13 residues. Trimming shortened V by 6 bases and J by 7 bases, and 13 bases separated the two germline ends. CDR1 is DFQATT, CDR2 SNEGSKA, per germline (reference sequence). The CDR3 bases are TGCAGTGCAACAGGGTGGGGGAATTCACCCCTCCACTTT. It yields the protein CSATGWGNSPLHF.

DNA for the CDR3: TGTGCCAGCAGTTACTCGGGACAGGGGGCGAGGCGCGGCTACACCTTC. It translates to CASSYSGQGARRGYTF. The chain couples TRBV6-5 to TRBJ1-2; 12 bases align to TRBD1. The CDR3 has 16 residues. V lost 0 bases and J lost 8; bases outside the gene matches: 7. Germline lookup yields CDR1 MNHEY and CDR2 SVGAGI.

The chain has TRBV4-2 and TRBJ2-7; no reliable D call. Germline V lookup: CDR1 LGHNA, CDR2 YNFKEQ. With 4 bases removed from V and 0 bases from J, the gap between germline ends came to 10 bases. This CDR3 region has 14 residues. The CDR3 DNA sequence: TGTGCCAGCAGCCCCGGGCGCGTCTCCTACGAGCAGTACTTC. Protein: CASSPGRVSYEQYF.

This clonotype was detected many times. The V and J genes are TRBV29-1 and TRBJ1-2; D is unresolved. V was pared by 3 bases and J by 2 bases, with 13 bases between. The germline V gene encodes CDR1 SQVTM and CDR2 ANQGSEA. The CDR3 is 14 residues long. The CDR3 nucleotides are TGCAGCGTTGAGACACGCGGCCGGAACTATGGCTACACCTTC. Translated, it gives CSVETRGRNYGYTF.

Only a few counts were recorded for this clonotype. The rearrangement joins TRBV11-2 to TRBJ1-1; no reliable D call. Germline CDR1 is SGHAT and CDR2 is FQNNGV. The CDR3 sequence is 13 residues long. V shed 0 bases and J shed 3 bases, with 5 bases lying between them. CDR3 sequence (DNA): TGTGCCAGCAGCTTAGAGTCAGACACTGAAGCTTTCTTT. Its translation: CASSLESDTEAFF.

As regards this clonotype: This may come from a read error, since a much larger clone is one base off. V is TRBV20-1 and J is TRBJ2-2; D may correspond to TRBD1 or TRBD2 (5 bases each). Germline CDR1 DFQATT, CDR2 SNEGSKA (reference sequence). The CDR3 length is 14 residues. As DNA, the CDR3 is TGCAGTGCTAGAGGGAACCGACTTGACGGGGACCTGTTTTTT. Its translation: CSARGNRLDGDLFF.

The genes are TRBV7-9 and TRBJ1-2; D is uncertain. The germline V gene encodes CDR1 SEHNR and CDR2 FQNEAQ (reference sequence). V lost 0 bases and J 1 base, leaving 3 bases between the germline ends. The CDR3 is made up of 13 amino acids. CDR3 region: CASSLAINYGYTF. The CDR3 DNA reads as TGTGCCAGCAGCTTAGCCATTAACTATGGCTACACCTTC.

The chain combines TRBV6-2 or TRBV6-3 with TRBJ2-1, with 9 nucleotides matching TRBD1. With 5 bases clipped from V and 0 bases from J, the junction kept 14 bases outside the gene matches. This CDR3 region has 19 residues. Germline V gene data show CDR1 as MNHEY and CDR2 as SVGEGT. CDR3 in DNA: TGTGCCAGCAGTCCGGACTGGGACAGGGAAAAATACTCCTACAATGAGCAGTTCTTC. It specifies CASSPDWDREKYSYNEQFF.

The V gene is TRBV28, the J gene TRBJ2-3; D remains ambiguous. V was pared by 3 bases and J by 1 base, with 11 bases between. The CDR3 loop spans 15 amino acids. Per the germline V gene, CDR1 is MDHEN and CDR2 is SYDVKM. DNA for the CDR3: TGTGCCAGCAGTTTCCGACTTTGGGGCACAGATACGCAGTATTTT. Protein product: CASSFRLWGTDTQYF.

This clonotype has ten or more counts. This chain uses TRBV20-1 with TRBJ1-2, with D unresolved. CDR3 length: 14 amino acids. Trimming removed 3 bases at V and 4 bases at J, with 15 bases between. Germline CDR1 reads DFQATT; CDR2 reads SNEGSKA (reference sequence). The CDR3 here is CSARRVGDFYGYTF. CDR3 nucleotide sequence: TGCAGTGCTAGGAGGGTCGGAGACTTCTATGGCTACACCTTC.